These 2 T cell receptor beta chains were all obtained from the same sample, sequenced in a study of blood T cell repertoires in COVID-19 (dated by TCRdb to 2020 to 2022). The method behind the library was the immunoSEQ multiplex PCR assay. The table was pulled from immuneACCESS by TCRdb, which kept in-frame rearrangements only. Such tables lose some clones; where checked, under half of the loss comes from unresolved V genes, and the rest has no known cause. The sample has around 190,000 clones on record, approximately 85% of them singletons. The ten largest account for roughly 8% of the sample. The sequenced sample was peripheral blood. The source of these receptors is a woman between 55 and 75 years old with acute or convalescent COVID-19.

The table lists this clone with a count of one. V and J are TRBV5-1 and TRBJ1-4; no clear D. The CDR3 is 16 residues long. Trimming pared 7 bases from V and 3 bases from J, leaving 19 bases between. Germline V gene sequence: CDR1 SGHRS, CDR2 YFSETQ. CDR3 nucleotides: TGCGCCAGCCGCCGAGGGTTGTCGGGGTCTAATGAAAAACTGTTTTTT. It encodes CASRRGLSGSNEKLFF.

In regard to this clone: Other nucleotide sequences from this sample produce the same CDR3. This chain uses TRBV27 with TRBJ1-1; 7 nucleotides agree with TRBD1. The junction had 4 bases not matched to a gene; V was cut back by 5 bases and J by 1 base. The CDR3 is made up of 14 amino acids. Germline CDR1 reads MNHEY; CDR2 reads SMNVEV (reference sequence). In nucleotides, the CDR3 is TGTGCCAGCAGTCCCCGACAGGGGAACACTGAAGCTTTCTTT. The encoded protein is CASSPRQGNTEAFF.